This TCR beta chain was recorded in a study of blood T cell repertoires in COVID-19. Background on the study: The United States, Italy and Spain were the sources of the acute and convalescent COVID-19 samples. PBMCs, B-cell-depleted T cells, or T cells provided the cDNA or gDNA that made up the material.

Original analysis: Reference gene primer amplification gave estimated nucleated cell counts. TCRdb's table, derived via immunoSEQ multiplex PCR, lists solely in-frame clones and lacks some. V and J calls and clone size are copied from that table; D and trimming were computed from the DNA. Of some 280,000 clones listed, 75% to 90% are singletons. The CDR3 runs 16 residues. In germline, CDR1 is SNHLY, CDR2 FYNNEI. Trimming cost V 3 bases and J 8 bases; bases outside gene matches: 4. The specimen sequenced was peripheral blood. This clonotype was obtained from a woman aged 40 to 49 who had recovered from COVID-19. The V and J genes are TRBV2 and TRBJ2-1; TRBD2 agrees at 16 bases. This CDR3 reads CASSEPGLAGGYEQFF. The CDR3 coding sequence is TGTGCCAGCAGTGAGCCGGGACTAGCGGGAGGGTATGAGCAGTTCTTC.